This T cell receptor beta chain is from a study of cytomegalovirus exposure and HLA in healthy donors. The CDR3 is made up of 17 amino acids. Germline CDR1 and CDR2: SGHRS and YFSETQ. With 0 bases removed from V and 4 bases from J, the gap between germline ends came to 19 bases. General observations from the study: Sequencing probably produced one cluster of sequence variants that were highly shared. It was only CMV serostatus that was available as immune exposure information.

A multiplex PCR was run with 60 Vbeta primers and 13 Jbeta primers. TCRdb's copy holds only in-frame clones and misses some; the assay was immunoSEQ multiplex PCR. This sample contains around 210,000 clones. Regarding this clone: What it binds is unknown.

Material: PBMCs. The TCR sequence derives from a woman in her thirties in good health and CMV-seropositive. This rearrangement joins TRBV5-1 to TRBJ1-1; D unclear. CDR3 bases: TGCGCCAGCAGCTTGGCTTTTTCCGTCCCCGAGGGCACTGAAGCTTTCTTT. Protein sequence: CASSLAFSVPEGTEAFF.